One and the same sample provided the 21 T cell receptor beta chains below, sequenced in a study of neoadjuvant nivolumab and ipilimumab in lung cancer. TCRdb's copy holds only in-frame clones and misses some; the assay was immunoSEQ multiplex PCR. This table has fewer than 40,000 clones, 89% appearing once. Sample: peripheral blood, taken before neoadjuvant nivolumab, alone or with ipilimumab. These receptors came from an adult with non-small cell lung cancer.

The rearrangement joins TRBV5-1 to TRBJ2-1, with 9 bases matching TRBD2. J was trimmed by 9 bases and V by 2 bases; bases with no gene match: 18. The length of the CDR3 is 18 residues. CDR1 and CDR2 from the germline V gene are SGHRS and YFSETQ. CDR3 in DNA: TGCGCCAGCAGCTTTGGGGTGGGACTAGCCCCCGGGCTCGGTGAGCAGTTCTTC. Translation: CASSFGVGLAPGLGEQFF. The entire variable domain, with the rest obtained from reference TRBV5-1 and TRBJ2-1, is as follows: KAGVTQTPRYLIKTRGQQVTLSCSPISGHRSVSWYQQTPGQGLQFLFEYFSETQRNKGNFPGRFSGRQFSNSRSEMNVSTLELGDSALYLCASSFGVGLAPGLGEQFFGPGTRLTVL.

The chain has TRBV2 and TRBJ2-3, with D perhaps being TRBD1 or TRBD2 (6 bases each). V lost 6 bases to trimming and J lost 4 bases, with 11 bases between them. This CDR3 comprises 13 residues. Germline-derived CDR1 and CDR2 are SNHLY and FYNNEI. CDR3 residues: CASRPRGADTQYF. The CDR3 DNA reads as TGTGCCAGCAGGCCGAGGGGGGCAGATACGCAGTATTTT.

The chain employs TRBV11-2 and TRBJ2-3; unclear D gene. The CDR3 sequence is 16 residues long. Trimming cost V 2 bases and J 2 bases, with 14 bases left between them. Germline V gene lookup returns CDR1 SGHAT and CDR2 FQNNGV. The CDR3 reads CASSLHGDTSTDTQYF. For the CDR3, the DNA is TGTGCCAGCAGCTTACATGGCGACACGTCCACAGATACGCAGTATTTT.

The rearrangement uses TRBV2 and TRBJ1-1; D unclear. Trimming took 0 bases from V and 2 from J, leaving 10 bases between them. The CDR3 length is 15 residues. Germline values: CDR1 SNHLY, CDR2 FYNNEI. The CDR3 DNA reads TGTGCCAGCAGTGAAGCCTCGGACGGAAACACTGAAGCTTTCTTT. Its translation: CASSEASDGNTEAFF.

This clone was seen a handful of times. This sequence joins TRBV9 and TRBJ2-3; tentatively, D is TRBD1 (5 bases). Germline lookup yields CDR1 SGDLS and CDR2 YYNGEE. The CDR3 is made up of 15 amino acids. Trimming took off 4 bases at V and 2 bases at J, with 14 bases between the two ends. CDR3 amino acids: CASSTYGRDTDTQYF. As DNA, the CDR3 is TGTGCCAGCAGCACTTATGGCAGGGACACAGATACGCAGTATTTT.

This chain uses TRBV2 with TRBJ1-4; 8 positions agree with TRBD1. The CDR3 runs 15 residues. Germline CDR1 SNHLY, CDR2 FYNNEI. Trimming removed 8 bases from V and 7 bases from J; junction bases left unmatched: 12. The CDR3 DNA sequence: TGTGCCAGCCTTGCGAACAGGGGGGGGTTTGAAAAACTGTTTTTT. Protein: CASLANRGGFEKLFF.

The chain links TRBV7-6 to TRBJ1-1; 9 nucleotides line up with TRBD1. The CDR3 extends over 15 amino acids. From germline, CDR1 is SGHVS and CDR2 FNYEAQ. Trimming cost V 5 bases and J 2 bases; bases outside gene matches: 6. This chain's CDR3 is CASSRRTGANTEAFF. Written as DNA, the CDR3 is TGTGCCAGCAGCCGAAGGACAGGGGCTAACACTGAAGCTTTCTTT.

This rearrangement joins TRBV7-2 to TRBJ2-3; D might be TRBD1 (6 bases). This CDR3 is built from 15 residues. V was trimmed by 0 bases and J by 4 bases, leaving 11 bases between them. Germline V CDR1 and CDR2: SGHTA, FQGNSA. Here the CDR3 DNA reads TGTGCCAGCAGCTTAGCCCAGGACAGAGCAGATACGCAGTATTTT. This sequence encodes CASSLAQDRADTQYF.

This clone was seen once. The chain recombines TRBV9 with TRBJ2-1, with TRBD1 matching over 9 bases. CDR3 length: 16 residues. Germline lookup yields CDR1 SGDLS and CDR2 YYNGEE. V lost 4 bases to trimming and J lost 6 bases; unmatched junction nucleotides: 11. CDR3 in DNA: TGTGCCAGCAGCCCGACCGGGACAGGGAGAATCAATGAGCAGTTCTTC. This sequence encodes CASSPTGTGRINEQFF.

This CDR3 is CASNRSGAQETQYF. CDR3 bases: TGTGCCAGTAACCGGTCAGGTGCTCAAGAGACCCAGTACTTC. J is TRBJ2-5 and V is TRBV19; no definite D call. The ends were cut back, 7 bases at V and 2 bases at J, with 14 bases in the middle. Germline V gives CDR1 LNHDA, CDR2 SQIVND (reference sequence). The CDR3 has 14 residues.

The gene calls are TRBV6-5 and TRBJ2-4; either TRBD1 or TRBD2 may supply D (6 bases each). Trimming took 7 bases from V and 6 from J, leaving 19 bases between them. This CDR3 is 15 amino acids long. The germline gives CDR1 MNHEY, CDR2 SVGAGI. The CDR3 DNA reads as TGTGCCAGCAAATCCCTCGGGGGCTGGGGAAACATTCAGTACTTC. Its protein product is CASKSLGGWGNIQYF.

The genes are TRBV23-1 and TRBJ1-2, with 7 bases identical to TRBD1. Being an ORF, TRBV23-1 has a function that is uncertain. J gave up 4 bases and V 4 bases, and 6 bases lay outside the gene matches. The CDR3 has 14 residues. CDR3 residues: CASSRGTVRYGYTF. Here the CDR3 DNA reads TGCGCCAGCAGTCGGGGGACAGTACGCTATGGCTACACCTTC.

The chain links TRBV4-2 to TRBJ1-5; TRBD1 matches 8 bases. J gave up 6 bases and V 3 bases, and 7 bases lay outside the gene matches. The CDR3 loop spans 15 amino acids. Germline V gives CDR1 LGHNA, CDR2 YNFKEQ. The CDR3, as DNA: TGTGCCAGCAGCCAGCGGAGGACAGGGCTTCAGCCCCAGCATTTT. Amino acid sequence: CASSQRRTGLQPQHF.

CDR3 in amino acids: CASSPGTGSYEQYF. The CDR3 nucleotides are TGTGCCAGCAGCCCCGGGACAGGGAGCTACGAGCAGTACTTC. The gene calls are TRBV7-2 and TRBJ2-7, with 9 bases identical to TRBD1. Unmatched junction bases numbered 5, after V lost 5 bases and J lost 3 bases. This CDR3 has 14 residues. CDR1 is SGHTA, CDR2 FQGNSA, per germline.

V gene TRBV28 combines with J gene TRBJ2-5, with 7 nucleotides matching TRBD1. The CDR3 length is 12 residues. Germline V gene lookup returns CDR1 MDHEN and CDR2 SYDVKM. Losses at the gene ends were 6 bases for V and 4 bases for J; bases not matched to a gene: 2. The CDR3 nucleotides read TGTGCCAGCAGACAGGGGAGAGAGACCCAGTACTTC. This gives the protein CASRQGRETQYF.

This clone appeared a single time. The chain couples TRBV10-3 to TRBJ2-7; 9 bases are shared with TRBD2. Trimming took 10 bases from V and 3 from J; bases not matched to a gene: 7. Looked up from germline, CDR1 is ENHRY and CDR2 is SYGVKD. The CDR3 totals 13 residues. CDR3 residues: CATAVAGVYEQYF. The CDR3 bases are TGTGCCACAGCAGTAGCGGGAGTCTACGAGCAGTACTTC.

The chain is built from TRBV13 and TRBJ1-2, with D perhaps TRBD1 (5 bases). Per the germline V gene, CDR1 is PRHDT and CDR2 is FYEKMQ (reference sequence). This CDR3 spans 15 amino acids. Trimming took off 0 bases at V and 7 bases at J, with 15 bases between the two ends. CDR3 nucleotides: TGTGCCAGCAGCTTAGGACTACGAGGGGTACTTGGCTACACCTTC. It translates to CASSLGLRGVLGYTF. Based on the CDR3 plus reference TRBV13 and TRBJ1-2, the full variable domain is AAGVIQSPRHLIKEKRETATLKCYPIPRHDTVYWYQQGPGQDPQFLISFYEKMQSDKGSIPDRFSAQQFSDYHSELNMSSLELGDSALYFCASSLGLRGVLGYTFGSGTRLTVV.

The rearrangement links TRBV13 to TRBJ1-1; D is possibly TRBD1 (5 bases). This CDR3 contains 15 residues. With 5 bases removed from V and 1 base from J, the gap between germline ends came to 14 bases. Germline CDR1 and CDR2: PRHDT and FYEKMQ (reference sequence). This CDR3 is CASSPAGGTNTEAFF. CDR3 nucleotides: TGTGCCAGCAGCCCGGCTGGGGGTACGAACACTGAAGCTTTCTTT.

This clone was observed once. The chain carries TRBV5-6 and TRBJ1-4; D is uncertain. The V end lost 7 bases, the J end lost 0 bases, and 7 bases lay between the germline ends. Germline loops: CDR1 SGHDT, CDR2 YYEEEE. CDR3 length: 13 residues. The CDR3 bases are TGTGCCAGCGGCGAAGCAACTAATGAAAAACTGTTTTTT. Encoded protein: CASGEATNEKLFF.

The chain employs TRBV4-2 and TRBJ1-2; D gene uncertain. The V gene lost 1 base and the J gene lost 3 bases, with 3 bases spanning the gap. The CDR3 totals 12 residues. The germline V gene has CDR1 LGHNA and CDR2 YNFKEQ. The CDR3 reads CASSQADYGYTF. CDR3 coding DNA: TGTGCCAGCAGCCAAGCAGACTATGGCTACACCTTC.

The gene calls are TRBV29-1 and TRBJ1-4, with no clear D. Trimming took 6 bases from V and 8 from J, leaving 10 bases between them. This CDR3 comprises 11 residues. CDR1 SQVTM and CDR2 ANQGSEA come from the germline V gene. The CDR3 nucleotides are TGCAGCGTGTCTGAGGGAGAAAAACTGTTTTTT. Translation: CSVSEGEKLFF.